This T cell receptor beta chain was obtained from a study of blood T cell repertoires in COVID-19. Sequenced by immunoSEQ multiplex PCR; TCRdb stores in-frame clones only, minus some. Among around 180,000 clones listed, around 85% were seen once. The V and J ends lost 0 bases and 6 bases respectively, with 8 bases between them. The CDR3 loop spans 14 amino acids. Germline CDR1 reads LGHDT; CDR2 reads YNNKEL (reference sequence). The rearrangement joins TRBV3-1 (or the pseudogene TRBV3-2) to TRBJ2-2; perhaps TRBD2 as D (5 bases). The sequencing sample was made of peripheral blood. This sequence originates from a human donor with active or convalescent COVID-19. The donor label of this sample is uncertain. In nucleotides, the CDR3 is TGTGCCAGCAGCCAAGAAGCCGGGGCCGGGGAGCTGTTTTTT. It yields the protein CASSQEAGAGELFF.